This T cell receptor (beta chain) was obtained from a study of blood T cell repertoires in COVID-19 (dated by TCRdb to the early 2020s). For the study in its entirety: The collaborator samples originated in the United States, Italy and Spain and spanned the acute and convalescent phases of COVID-19. The material from the prospective study consisted of cDNA or gDNA derived from T cells, B-cell-depleted T cells, or PBMCs. Subjects who had been exposed to COVID-19, were actively infected with it, or had recovered from it provided the deeply sampled blood TCRbeta repertoires that made up the dataset. The repertoires were released in a freely available public database intended as a resource for research on the immune response to SARS-CoV-2. The samples were drawn from two sources: the first 160 participants of the ongoing ImmuneRACE study, and some 1,300 subjects contributed by 6 global collaborators. A de-identified subject ID, COVID-19 status, age in years and sex were almost always included in the sample metadata. HLA class I and class II types, where available, came from metadata supplied by the sample provider rather than from assay-based typing. Findings and caveats that apply to the study as a whole: The quantity of clinical and demographic metadata differed by source and by participant and was supplied without curation.

A second Seattle source provided samples from volunteer blood donors who had recovered from COVID-19. Collaborating institutions collected whole blood in K2EDTA tubes following their own protocols. For TCRbeta analysis, collaborators shipped samples in one of three forms: frozen whole blood, isolated PBMCs, or DNA extracted from either of those sample types. The CDR3 runs 17 amino acids, cysteine and phenylalanine included. The CDR3 DNA has 51 bases and is translated from base 1. CDR1 is given as SGHAT and CDR2 as FQNNGV, both from the germline V gene. V drops 0 bases and J drops 0 bases, leaving 15 bases in between. Remarks on this clone: This clone's antigen is unknown. The sample holds no much larger clone one base away, and base qualities are not on file.

TCRbeta CDR3 regions were amplified from genomic DNA by means of the immunoSEQ Assay, a bias-controlled multiplex PCR. The paper's data handling went like this. Within the assay, amplification of reference gene primers was used to estimate how many nucleated cells each sample contained. Sequence reads were collapsed and filtered to measure the absolute abundance of every unique TCRbeta CDR3 rearrangement. Productive Simpson clonality was computed per sample as the square root of Simpson's diversity index over productive rearrangements. TCRdb re-hosts the immuneACCESS table, in-frame sequences only. Its copies lack some clones; in the studies checked, an unresolved V gene accounts for under half of them, and the cause for the rest is not known. That table is the source of V, J and clone size, and D and trimming were worked out from the DNA. Present in this sample are 250,000 or so clones, approximately 88% of which were seen just once. The ten largest clones capture roughly 0.92% of the sample.

The rearrangement combines TRBV11-2 with TRBJ2-7; TRBD2 might be the D gene, on 5 matching bases. The sequencing sample was made of peripheral blood. This TCR derives from a woman aged 40 to 50 who had recovered from COVID-19. The CDR3 region reads CASSLDMAVGSSYEQYF. The DNA is as follows: TGTGCCAGCAGCTTAGATATGGCGGTGGGGAGCTCCTACGAGCAGTACTTC.